The 13 T cell receptor beta chains presented below share a single source sample, sequenced in a study of blood T cell repertoires in COVID-19. The assay was immunoSEQ multiplex PCR, and TCRdb's table has in-frame clones only and misses some. The profile shows 65,000 to 80,000 clones, roughly four fifths of them singletons. Sequencing used peripheral blood. The receptor source for this set is a man aged 45-65 years with acute or convalescent COVID-19.

V gene TRBV29-1 combines with J gene TRBJ1-3, with D unclear. The V end was cut by 6 bases, the J end by 0 bases, with 6 bases between. Germline V gene data show CDR1 as SQVTM and CDR2 as ANQGSEA. The CDR3 covers 12 residues. The CDR3 bases are TGCAGCGTGTCGTCCTCTGGAAACACCATATATTTT. Its translation: CSVSSSGNTIYF. Filled out from reference TRBV29-1 and TRBJ1-3, the complete variable domain reads SAVISQKPSRDICQRGTSLTIQCQVDSQVTMMFWYRQQPGQSLTLIATANQGSEATYESGFVIDKFPISRPNLTFSTLTVSNMSPEDSSIYLCSVSSSGNTIYFGEGSWLTVV.

The chain employs TRBV7-2 and TRBJ1-4; D might be TRBD1 (5 bases). Trimming cost V 0 bases and J 3 bases, with 11 bases left between them. The CDR3 runs 16 residues. Germline V lookup: CDR1 SGHTA, CDR2 FQGNSA. The CDR3 DNA is TGTGCCAGCAGCTTAGCCCAGGGTTACTCTAATGAAAAACTGTTTTTT. Its protein product is CASSLAQGYSNEKLFF.

The chain recombines TRBV12-3 or TRBV12-4 with TRBJ1-1, with D tentatively TRBD1 (6 bases). The CDR3 runs 13 residues. Deletions cut 6 bases from V and 2 bases from J, with 10 bases between. The CDR3 loop reads CASRLQGNTEAFF. CDR3 bases: TGTGCCAGCAGGCTACAGGGAAACACTGAAGCTTTCTTT.

The chain is built from TRBV6-2 or TRBV6-3 and TRBJ1-5; 8 bases are shared with TRBD1. Germline CDR1 MNHEY, CDR2 SVGEGT. V shed 7 bases, J shed 7 bases, and the junction held 9 bases outside the gene matches. This CDR3 comprises 14 residues. CDR3 DNA sequence: TGTGCCAGCACCCCAGGACAGGGCTGGCAGCCCCAGCATTTT. Protein sequence: CASTPGQGWQPQHF.

This chain uses TRBV7-8 with TRBJ1-2; weak D call: TRBD1 (5 bases). The CDR3 runs 14 residues. Trimming removed 5 bases at V and 5 bases at J, with 15 bases between. CDR1 is SGHVS, CDR2 FQNEAQ, per germline. CDR3: CASSPFETDYGYTF. The CDR3 nucleotides are TGTGCCAGCAGCCCTTTTGAGACAGATTATGGCTACACCTTC.

The chain couples TRBV9 to TRBJ1-1; tentative D call: TRBD1 (6 bases). CDR3 length: 15 residues. Germline lookup yields CDR1 SGDLS and CDR2 YYNGEE. V was pared by 6 bases and J by 1 base, with 16 bases between. In nucleotides, the CDR3 is TGTGCCAGCAACTCGTACGGGGGGGCGAACACTGAAGCTTTCTTT. This encodes CASNSYGGANTEAFF.

V gene TRBV4-1 combines with J gene TRBJ1-5, with 11 bases fitting TRBD1. The CDR3 loop spans 15 amino acids. J lost 7 bases, V lost 3 bases, and 5 bases had no gene match. Germline V gene sequence: CDR1 MGHRA, CDR2 YSYEKL. The CDR3 is CASSQGGTGGQPQHF. The CDR3 DNA is TGCGCCAGCAGCCAGGGAGGGACAGGGGGACAGCCCCAGCATTTT.

This chain uses TRBV19 with TRBJ2-5; 11 bases map to TRBD1. This CDR3 is built from 14 residues. V was clipped by 6 bases and J by 5 bases; unmatched bases: 5. In germline, CDR1 is LNHDA, CDR2 SQIVND (reference sequence). The CDR3 nucleotides read TGTGCCAGTAGAGGGGACAGGGGGAGGGAGACCCAGTACTTC. This translates into CASRGDRGRETQYF.

This clone was detected only once. This chain connects TRBV4-3 to TRBJ1-2; D gene unclear. V lost 0 bases and J lost 4, with 12 bases in between. There are 15 residues in the CDR3. Germline values: CDR1 LGHNA, CDR2 YSLEER. The CDR3 spells CASSQEGGVSYGYTF. The CDR3 DNA reads as TGCGCCAGCAGCCAAGAAGGCGGGGTCTCCTATGGCTACACCTTC.

This clone was recorded once. The rearrangement links TRBV7-2 to TRBJ1-2, with 7 positions matching TRBD1. Germline assignment: CDR1 SGHTA and CDR2 FQGNSA. With V trimmed by 2 bases and J by 4 bases, 13 bases remained unmatched. The CDR3 length is 17 residues. The CDR3 region is CASSLRDSSILSYGYTF. CDR3 DNA: TGTGCCAGCAGCTTACGGGACAGTTCCATTCTAAGCTATGGCTACACCTTC.

The chain joins TRBV7-9 to TRBJ1-6, with D unresolved. Germline V gene data show CDR1 as SEHNR and CDR2 as FQNEAQ (reference sequence). V gave up 5 bases and J gave up 7 bases, with 15 bases separating them. The CDR3 extends over 15 amino acids. In DNA, the CDR3 is TGTGCCAGCAGCCATGCCCCCCAGAGGAATTCACCCCTCCACTTT. Residues: CASSHAPQRNSPLHF.

The V call is TRBV28, the J call TRBJ2-2; TRBD1 aligns across 8 bases. This CDR3 is built from 17 residues. CDR1 MDHEN and CDR2 SYDVKM come from the germline V gene. The V and J ends lost 5 bases and 6 bases, in that order; junction bases with no gene match: 14. Written as DNA, the CDR3 is TGTGCCAGCAGTCATCGGACAGGGCGAAGTTTCGCCGGGGAGCTGTTTTTT. As protein: CASSHRTGRSFAGELFF.

This chain connects TRBV5-1 to TRBJ1-5; no clear D gene. Trimming removed 0 bases at V and 1 base at J, with 11 bases between. This CDR3 has 16 residues. Germline values: CDR1 SGHRS, CDR2 YFSETQ. The CDR3, as DNA: TGCGCCAGCAGCTTGGGGGTCTCGGGGAGCAATCAGCCCCAGCATTTT. Its translation is CASSLGVSGSNQPQHF.